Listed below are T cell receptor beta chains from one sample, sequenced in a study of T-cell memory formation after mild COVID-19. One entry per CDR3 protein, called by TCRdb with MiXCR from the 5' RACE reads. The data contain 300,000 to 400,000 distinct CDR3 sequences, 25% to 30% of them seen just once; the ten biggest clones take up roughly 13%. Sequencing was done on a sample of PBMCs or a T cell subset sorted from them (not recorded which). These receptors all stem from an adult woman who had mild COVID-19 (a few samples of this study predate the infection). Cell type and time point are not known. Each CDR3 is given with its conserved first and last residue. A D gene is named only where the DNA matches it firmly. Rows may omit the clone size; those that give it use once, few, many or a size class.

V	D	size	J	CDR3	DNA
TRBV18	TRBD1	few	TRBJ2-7	CASSRMTGYEQYF	TGTGCCAGCTCACGGATGACAGGGTACGAGCAGTACTTC
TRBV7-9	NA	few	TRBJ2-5	CASSLVGGDQETQYF	TGTGCCAGCAGCTTAGTCGGGGGAGACCAAGAGACCCAGTACTTC
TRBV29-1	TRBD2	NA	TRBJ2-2	CSVDGRTTGELFF	TGCAGCGTTGACGGGAGGACTACCGGGGAGCTGTTTTTT
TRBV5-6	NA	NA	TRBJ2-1	CASLSGTSYNEQFF	TGTGCCAGCTTGTCGGGGACCTCCTACAATGAGCAGTTCTTC
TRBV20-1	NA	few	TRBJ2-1	CSARELKAGSYNEQFF	TGCAGTGCTAGAGAACTAAAAGCGGGCTCCTACAATGAGCAGTTCTTC
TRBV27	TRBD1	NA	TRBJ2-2	CASSFWTGYTGELFF	TGTGCCAGCAGTTTCTGGACAGGGTACACCGGGGAGCTGTTTTTT
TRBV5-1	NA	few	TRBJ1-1	CASSPSAGMNTEAFF	TGCGCCAGCAGCCCCTCGGCAGGGATGAACACTGAAGCTTTCTTT
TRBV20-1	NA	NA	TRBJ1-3	CSAIDRGRGNTIYF	TGCAGTGCCATCGACCGCGGACGGGGAAACACCATATATTTT
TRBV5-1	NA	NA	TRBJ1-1	CASSLASNMNTEAFF	TGCGCCAGCAGCTTGGCAAGCAATATGAACACTGAAGCTTTCTTT
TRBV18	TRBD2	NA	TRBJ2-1	CASSSTSGRAVTLYNEQFF	TGTGCCAGCTCATCTACTAGCGGGAGGGCCGTAACCCTCTACAATGAGCAGTTCTTC
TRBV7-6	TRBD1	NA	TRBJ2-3	CASSSGQYSTDTQYF	TGTGCCAGCAGTTCGGGACAGTACAGCACAGATACGCAGTATTTT
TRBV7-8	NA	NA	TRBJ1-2	CASSLIHPSANPNYGYTF	TGTGCCAGCAGCTTAATTCACCCTTCCGCTAACCCTAACTATGGCTACACCTTC
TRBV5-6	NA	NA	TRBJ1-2	CASSLEEGGYTF	TGTGCCAGCAGCTTGGAGGAAGGGGGCTACACCTTC
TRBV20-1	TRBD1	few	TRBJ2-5	CSAFGQGVRETQYF	TGCAGTGCTTTCGGACAGGGAGTGAGGGAGACCCAGTACTTC
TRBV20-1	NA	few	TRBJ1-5	CSARPEGGFNQPQHF	TGCAGTGCTAGGCCGGAGGGGGGTTTCAATCAGCCCCAGCATTTT
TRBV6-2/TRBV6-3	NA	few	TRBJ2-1	CASSYSRLEQFF	TGTGCCAGCAGTTACTCGAGACTTGAGCAGTTCTTC
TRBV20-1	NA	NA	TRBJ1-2	CSAREGGTLTSLQPGYTF	TGCAGTGCTAGAGAAGGGGGAACCTTAACATCCCTTCAGCCTGGCTACACCTTC
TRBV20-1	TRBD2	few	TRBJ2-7	CSAHTGAGLNEQYF	TGCAGTGCTCACACAGGAGCGGGACTGAACGAGCAGTACTTC
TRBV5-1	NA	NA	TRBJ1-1	CASSLEGSTNTEAFF	TGCGCCAGCAGCTTGGAGGGCAGCACGAACACTGAAGCTTTCTTT
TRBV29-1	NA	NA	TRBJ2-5	CSVAGYQETQYF	TGCAGCGTTGCCGGGTACCAAGAGACCCAGTACTTC
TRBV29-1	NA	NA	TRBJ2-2	CSVWANTGELFF	TGCAGCGTTTGGGCGAACACCGGGGAGCTGTTTTTT
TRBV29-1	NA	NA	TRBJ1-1	CSVVDTEAFF	TGCAGCGTTGTTGATACTGAAGCTTTCTTT
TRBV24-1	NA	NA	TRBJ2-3	CATSEGGFGTDTQYF	TGTGCCACCTCGGAGGGGGGGTTTGGTACAGATACGCAGTATTTT
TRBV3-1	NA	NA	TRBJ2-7	CASSQEVGHEQYF	TGTGCCAGCAGCCAAGAGGTCGGCCACGAGCAGTACTTC
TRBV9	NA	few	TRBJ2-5	CASSVVARVEETQYF	TGTGCCAGCAGCGTAGTGGCCAGGGTTGAGGAGACCCAGTACTTC
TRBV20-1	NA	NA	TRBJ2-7	CSARDADTSYEQYF	TGCAGTGCTAGGGACGCTGACACCTCCTACGAGCAGTACTTC
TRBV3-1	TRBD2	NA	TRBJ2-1	CASSPSGLAGGQSSYNEQFF	TGTGCCAGCAGCCCCTCGGGACTAGCGGGAGGGCAGAGCTCCTACAATGAGCAGTTCTTC
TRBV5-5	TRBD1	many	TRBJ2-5	CASSLAGTGGLETQYF	TGTGCCAGCAGCTTGGCGGGGACAGGGGGCTTGGAGACCCAGTACTTC
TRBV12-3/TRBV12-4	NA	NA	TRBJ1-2	CASSHPGSYGYTF	TGTGCCAGCAGTCACCCCGGGTCTTATGGCTACACCTTC
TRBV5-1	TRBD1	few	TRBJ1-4	CASSPWDREGEKLFF	TGCGCCAGCAGCCCCTGGGACAGGGAAGGGGAAAAACTGTTTTTT
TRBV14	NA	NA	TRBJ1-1	CASSPRTGWNTEAFF	TGTGCCAGCAGCCCCCGGACGGGATGGAACACTGAAGCTTTCTTT
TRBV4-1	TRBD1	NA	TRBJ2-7	CASRLTQTGHYEQYF	TGCGCCAGCAGATTAACCCAGACAGGGCACTACGAGCAGTACTTC
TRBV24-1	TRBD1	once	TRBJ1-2	CATSDRGGWRGYTF	TGTGCCACCAGCGACAGGGGCGGGTGGCGTGGCTACACCTTC
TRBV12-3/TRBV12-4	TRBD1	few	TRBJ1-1	CASSLGDREAFF	TGTGCCAGCAGTTTAGGGGACAGAGAAGCTTTCTTT
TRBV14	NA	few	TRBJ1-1	CASSQESGLEAFF	TGTGCCAGCAGCCAAGAGTCAGGGCTTGAAGCTTTCTTT
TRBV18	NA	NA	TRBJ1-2	CASSPPMAANYGYTF	TGTGCCAGCTCACCACCGATGGCAGCAAACTATGGCTACACCTTC
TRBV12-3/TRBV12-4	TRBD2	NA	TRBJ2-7	CASSLLLTSGRGEQYF	TGTGCCAGCAGTTTATTATTAACTAGCGGGAGAGGGGAGCAGTACTTC
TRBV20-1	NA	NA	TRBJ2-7	CSAEESGGKYEQYF	TGCAGTGCAGAAGAGAGCGGCGGGAAGTACGAGCAGTACTTC
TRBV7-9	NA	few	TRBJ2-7	CASSYTGNLYEQYF	TGTGCCAGCAGCTACACAGGGAACCTCTACGAGCAGTACTTC
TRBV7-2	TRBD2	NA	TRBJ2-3	CASSLNGGGAVDTQYF	TGTGCCAGCAGCTTAAATGGCGGGGGGGCCGTAGATACGCAGTATTTT
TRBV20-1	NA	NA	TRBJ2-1	CSGRGSHNYNEQFF	TGCAGTGGGCGAGGGAGCCATAACTACAATGAGCAGTTCTTC
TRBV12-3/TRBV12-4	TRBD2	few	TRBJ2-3	CASSASGGFTDTQYF	TGTGCCAGCAGTGCTAGCGGCGGATTCACAGATACGCAGTATTTT
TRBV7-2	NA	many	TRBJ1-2	CASSLGLQAYGYTF	TGTGCCAGCAGCTTAGGTCTGCAGGCCTATGGCTACACCTTC
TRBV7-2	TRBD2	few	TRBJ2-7	CASSPHAGGGYEQYF	TGTGCCAGCAGCCCCCACGCGGGAGGAGGCTACGAGCAGTACTTC
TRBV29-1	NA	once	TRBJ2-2	CGYKTGNTGELFF	TGCGGATATAAGACAGGGAACACCGGGGAGCTGTTTTTT
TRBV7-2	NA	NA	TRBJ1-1	CASSLTRMNTEAFF	TGTGCCAGCAGCTTAACCAGAATGAACACTGAAGCTTTCTTT
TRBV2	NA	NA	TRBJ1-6	CASSVNSPLHF	TGTGCCAGCAGTGTTAATTCACCCCTCCACTTT
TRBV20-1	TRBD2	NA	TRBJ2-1	CSARPLAGGFRGEQFF	TGCAGTGCTCGACCCCTAGCGGGAGGGTTCCGGGGTGAGCAGTTCTTC
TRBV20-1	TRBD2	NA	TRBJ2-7	CSARLAGGREQYF	TGCAGTGCTAGACTAGCGGGGGGGCGAGAGCAGTACTTC
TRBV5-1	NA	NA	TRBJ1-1	CASSLRGEMGSEAFF	TGCGCCAGCAGCTTGCGAGGGGAGATGGGGTCTGAAGCTTTCTTT
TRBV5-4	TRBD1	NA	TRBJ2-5	CASSLGGQAYQETQYF	TGTGCCAGCAGCTTAGGCGGACAGGCCTACCAAGAGACCCAGTACTTC
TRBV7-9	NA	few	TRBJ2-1	CASSQTSSNEQFF	TGTGCCAGCAGTCAAACAAGTTCCAATGAGCAGTTCTTC
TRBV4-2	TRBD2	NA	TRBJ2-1	CASSQVGTSGGNEQFF	TGTGCCAGCAGCCAAGTTGGGACTAGCGGGGGGAATGAGCAGTTCTTC
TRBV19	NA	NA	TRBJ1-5	CASGAGGGQPQHF	TGTGCCAGTGGGGCGGGGGGCGGCCAGCCCCAGCATTTT
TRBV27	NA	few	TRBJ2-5	CASSLDSTQETQYF	TGTGCCAGCAGTTTAGACAGCACACAAGAGACCCAGTACTTC
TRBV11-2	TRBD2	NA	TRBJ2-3	CASTPAGRTDTQYF	TGTGCCAGCACCCCAGCGGGGCGAACAGATACGCAGTATTTT
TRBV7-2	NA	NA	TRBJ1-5	CASSLVAPEGTRDQPQHF	TGTGCCAGCAGCCTGGTAGCCCCGGAGGGGACCCGCGATCAGCCCCAGCATTTT
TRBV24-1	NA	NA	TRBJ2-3	CATSDFIGAGSGDTQYF	TGTGCCACCAGTGATTTTATAGGGGCAGGATCGGGAGATACGCAGTATTTT
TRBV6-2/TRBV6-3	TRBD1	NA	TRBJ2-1	CASTRTGGSYNEQFF	TGTGCCAGCACCCGTACAGGGGGCTCCTACAATGAGCAGTTCTTC
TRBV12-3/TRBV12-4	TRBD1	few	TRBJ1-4	CASSPRTGWRNEKLFF	TGTGCCAGCAGTCCCCGGACAGGGTGGCGCAATGAAAAACTGTTTTTT